Below, one T cell receptor (beta chain) is given with its context. Its antigen is currently not known. There are no base qualities to consult, and no much larger clone falls within one base. TCRdb lists the instrument as Illumina HiSeq 1500. TCRdb reanalyzed the raw reads on its own, using fastp at Q25 for trimming and MiXCR for clone calling, and kept in-frame beta chains. Rows are unified per CDR3 protein, each entry keeping the most common DNA and genes. This sample lists about 100,000 distinct CDR3 sequences; about 31% were detected once. The top ten constitute approximately 71% of the sample. The label giving this sample's treatment or condition can be read as: in vitro stimulation with specific CMV peptide epitopes to enrich CMV-specific T cells. This entry is derived from a study of T cell repertoires in cytomegalovirus infection (dated 2019 in TCRdb). Some background on the complete study: Peptide stimulations targeted recently identified HLA-C-restricted CMV epitopes, whose presentation resists viral immunomodulation, together with well-studied HLA-B-restricted epitopes. Because public TCR beta signatures pointed to carriage of CMV infection together with the matching HLA type, the HLA type of each donor mattered for the analysis.

Taken from cysteine to phenylalanine, the CDR3 has 13 residues. Solely the CDR3 DNA is kept, with 39 bases framed from the first base. The CDR1 and CDR2 encoded by the germline V gene (reference sequence) are LNHNV and YYDKDF. Trimming costs V 4 bases and J 11 bases, and their ends lie 17 bases apart. What the work shows at the level of the full study, not this receptor alone: The ex vivo response was dominated by HLA-C-restricted CMV-specific TCR beta clonotypes, and the single most frequent clonotype in two of eight donors was supplied by these HLA-C-restricted clonotypes. In both this cohort and an independent cohort of several hundred donors, the cumulative frequency of public TCR beta family members distinguished carriers of CMV infection plus the relevant HLA type.

The chain is encoded by TRBV15 joined to TRBJ1-1; matching of 6 bases hints at TRBD1 as the D gene. The TCR was taken from a human donor in good health (CMV status not recorded). Some clones in this sample may be carry-over from other donors' samples. The source material was CD8+ T cells from cultured PBMCs, sampled from culture after CMV antigen stimulation. The base sequence is TGTGCCACCAGCAAGAGCGGGGGGGCGATGGCTTTCTTT. It translates to CATSKSGGAMAFF.